The next 9 T cell receptor beta chains were all read from a single sample in a study of shared clonotypes between healthy human individuals. Profiling relied on immunoSEQ multiplex PCR, and the TCRdb table lists in-frame clones only, not all of them. This table has roughly 2 million clones, 95% appearing once. Sequencing used naive CD4+ T cells sorted from blood. Subset given: CD45RA+ positively selected. All receptors derive from a man aged 18 to 29 in good health.

The V gene is TRBV6-1, the J gene TRBJ1-5; D perhaps matches TRBD1 (5 bases). The CDR3 totals 14 residues. Deletions cut 4 bases from V and 5 bases from J, with 12 bases between. Germline CDR1 and CDR2: MNHNS and SASEGT. The CDR3 loop reads CASSGGNIDQPQHF. The CDR3 coding sequence is TGTGCCAGCAGTGGGGGGAACATAGATCAGCCCCAGCATTTT.

This clone occurred many times. V usage is TRBV14 and J usage is TRBJ2-7, with D perhaps TRBD1 (6 bases). V shed 1 base and J shed 5 bases, with 18 bases lying between them. CDR3 length: 16 residues. CDR1 SGHDN and CDR2 FVKESK come from the germline V gene. Here the CDR3 DNA reads TGTGCCAGCAGCCAAGTTAGGATTACAGGGTATCACGAGCAGTACTTC. Its translation is CASSQVRITGYHEQYF.

The chain links TRBV4-1 to TRBJ2-3; D is perhaps TRBD1 (6 bases). V was cut by 6 bases and J by 0 bases, with 13 bases left in between. The V gene's germline CDR1 is MGHRA and CDR2 YSYEKL. The length of the CDR3 is 15 residues. In DNA form, the CDR3 reads TGCGCCAGCAGTCTAACAGGGCTTAGCACAGATACGCAGTATTTT. This encodes CASSLTGLSTDTQYF.

The chain carries TRBV2 and TRBJ2-3, with D perhaps assigned TRBD1 or TRBD2 (6 bases each). Trimming removed 4 bases from V and 6 bases from J, with 26 bases in between. The CDR3 totals 18 residues. Per germline, CDR1 SNHLY and CDR2 FYNNEI. CDR3 sequence: CASSVLLRGGSGIDTQYF. Here the CDR3 DNA reads TGTGCCAGCAGTGTCCTTTTACGAGGGGGGTCTGGTATCGATACGCAGTATTTT.

The chain recombines TRBV6-6 with TRBJ1-2, with D uncertain. This CDR3 has 11 amino acids. Germline CDR1 MNHNY, CDR2 SVGAGI (reference sequence). The CDR3 here is CAGRAFGGYTF. In DNA, the CDR3 is TGTGCGGGGAGGGCCTTTGGTGGCTACACCTTC.

This chain links TRBV28 with TRBJ2-3; D is uncertain. Germline lookup yields CDR1 MDHEN and CDR2 SYDVKM. Between the trimmed V and J ends, which lost 10 bases and 1 base, there was a span of 12 bases. The CDR3 is 13 amino acids. CDR3 sequence: CAILRWGTDTQYF. The CDR3 DNA is TGTGCCATCCTACGCTGGGGCACAGATACGCAGTATTTT.

The V call is TRBV30, the J call TRBJ2-3, with D possibly matching TRBD1 (6 bases). There are 13 residues in the CDR3. Germline CDR1 is GTSNPN and CDR2 is SVGIG (reference sequence). V was pared by 0 bases and J by 6 bases, with 10 bases between. Written as DNA, the CDR3 is TGTGCCTGGAGTGTAAGGGACACCGATACGCAGTATTTT. Translation gives CAWSVRDTDTQYF.

The CDR3 reads CASSVTGGTSDTQYF. The CDR3, as DNA: TGTGCCAGCAGCGTTACAGGAGGGACCTCAGATACGCAGTATTTT. This chain joins TRBV6-4 and TRBJ2-3; TRBD2 is a possible D gene (6 bases). Between the trimmed V and J ends, which lost 6 bases and 4 bases, there was a span of 17 bases. Germline-derived CDR1 and CDR2 are MRHNA and SNTAGT. The CDR3 totals 15 residues.

The V gene is TRBV7-2, the J gene TRBJ2-5, with D possibly matching TRBD2 (5 bases). Germline V gives CDR1 SGHTA, CDR2 FQGNSA. The CDR3 consists of 15 residues. V was pared by 1 base and J by 0 bases, with 9 bases between. CDR3 in amino acids: CASSLVEAYQETQYF. The CDR3 coding sequence is TGTGCCAGCAGCTTAGTGGAGGCGTACCAAGAGACCCAGTACTTC.